The clone carrying this T cell receptor beta chain was observed a handful of times. Its specificity is not known. The data were taken from a study of T cells after yellow fever vaccination. Researchers made TCR cDNA using 5'RACE template switching, and this step added a universal primer site and UMIs. TCRdb itself ran the 5' RACE reads through MiXCR, one entry per CDR3 protein. The sample lists roughly 99,000 distinct CDR3 sequences, approximately 5.5% seen once, with about 41% in the top ten. General study findings and limits: Peaking on day 5 versus 15, the secondary response was faster but weaker.

The germline CDR1 and CDR2 sequences are MGHRA and YSYEKL. CDR3 size: 16 residues. V lost 1 base to trimming and J lost 0 bases, with 10 bases between them. This sample comprised CD8+ T cells sorted from PBMCs, obtained 10 days after the yellow fever booster vaccination. The chain is built from TRBV4-1 and TRBJ2-1; the D gene could be TRBD1 or TRBD2 (5 bases each). This TCR derives from a man between 18 and 35 years old who received the YFV17D yellow fever vaccine. The CDR3 DNA reads as TGCGCCAGCAGCCAAGCAACCGGGGCCTCCTACAATGAGCAGTTCTTC. Translation: CASSQATGASYNEQFF.